The entry that follows covers one T cell receptor beta chain sequence. Its antigen is undetermined. These data come from a study of vaccination and CD4 T cells after COVID-19. Study-level background: Controls used CEFX viral epitopes (positive), HIV-1 Nef peptides (negative), or no peptide. Study-wide results and limits: Investigators enrolled relatively few convalescent patients and included no early post-infection timepoints. Convalescent patients displayed spike mono-reactivity in 304 of 307 vaccine-specific clones.

Treatment in this sample: approximately nine-day PBMC culture with coronavirus spike peptide pools or control peptides (ViraFEST assay). The germline V gene encodes CDR1 DFQATT and CDR2 SNEGSKA (reference sequence). Germline trimming cut 2 bases from V and 4 bases from J; bases unmatched to any gene: 9. This CDR3 contains 16 residues. The Oncomine TCR Beta short-read assay was what sequenced the DNA obtained from cultured CD4+ T cells. Researchers extracted genomic DNA from CD4+ T cells that had been cultured. Each CDR3 protein is one row after TCRdb ran MiXCR on the PCR reads. The sample gives 8,400 or so distinct CDR3 sequences, around two thirds of which show up once; roughly two fifths is in the top ten.

This TCR was sampled from a human donor who had recovered from COVID-19. The material sequenced was CD4+ T cells from blood, cultured in vitro. This chain joins TRBV20-1 and TRBJ2-2; 8 nucleotides line up with TRBD2. The DNA for the CDR3 is TGCAGTGCTAGAATACAGGACGCGGGGGGCACCGGGGAGCTGTTTTTT. Its protein product is CSARIQDAGGTGELFF.